This TCR beta chain was recovered during a study of CD8 T cells in Susac syndrome. This CDR3 has 14 amino acids. The ends were cut back, 8 bases at V and 5 bases at J, with 18 bases in the middle. Per germline, CDR1 MNHEY and CDR2 SMNVEV (reference sequence). Patients with stable or active relapsing-remitting disease, all of them treatment-naive, made up the multiple sclerosis controls. The RNA, about 0.45 to 1 ug, was put through reverse transcription using random hexamers. TCRdb independently ran MiXCR on the immunoSEQ multiplex PCR reads; one entry per CDR3 protein. The sample includes hundreds of thousands of distinct CDR3 sequences, approximately 84% of them seen just once.

The chain couples TRBV27 to TRBJ1-1; the D gene is possibly TRBD1 (5 bases). The source material was CD8+ T cells from PBMCs. This sequence originates from a human donor with multiple sclerosis. CDR3: CASYGRGEGTEAFF. The CDR3 DNA follows: TGTGCCAGCTACGGGCGAGGGGAGGGAACTGAAGCTTTCTTT.